A selection of T cell receptor beta chains follows, all from one sample in a study of blood T cell repertoires in COVID-19. TCRdb's table, derived via immunoSEQ multiplex PCR, lists solely in-frame clones and lacks some. The sample carries around 260,000 clones, 80% to 90% recorded once. The material sequenced was peripheral blood. The receptor source for this set is a woman between 45 and 60 years old who had recovered from COVID-19. CDR3s include the opening cysteine and the closing phenylalanine or tryptophan. D genes are given only for firm matches. Not all rows give a size; the values are once, few, many and, for expanded clones, a class.

V	J	D	size	DNA	CDR3
TRBV6-2/TRBV6-3	TRBJ1-1	.	few	TGTGCCAGCAGTTACCCGAGGAGGGGAAGGTCCAACACTGAAGCTTTCTTT	CASSYPRRGRSNTEAFF
TRBV7-3	TRBJ2-1	TRBD2	once	TGTGCCAGCAGCTTCCGGGGACTACCCTACAATGAGCAGTTCTTC	CASSFRGLPYNEQFF
TRBV7-9	TRBJ1-1	.	.	TGTGCCAGCAGGCAGGGGAACACTGAAGCTTTCTTT	CASRQGNTEAFF
TRBV10-3	TRBJ1-5	.	.	TGTGCCATCAGCATAGATAGCAATCAGCCCCAGCATTTT	CAISIDSNQPQHF
TRBV2	TRBJ1-1	TRBD1	.	TGTGCCAGCAGAATAACAGGGGGGGGGAACACTGAAGCTTTCTTT	CASRITGGGNTEAFF
TRBV5-4	TRBJ1-2	TRBD1	.	TGTGCCAGCAGCTTGGGGGGAGCAGGGGGTCTCTATGGCTACACCTTC	CASSLGGAGGLYGYTF
TRBV20-1	TRBJ2-7	TRBD2	.	TGCAGTGCTAGTGCAGGGACCAGCGGGAGTTACGAGCAGTACTTC	CSASAGTSGSYEQYF
TRBV7-3	TRBJ2-5	TRBD2	.	TGTGCCAGCAGTTCCGGACTAGCGGGTATCCAAGAGACCCAGTACTTC	CASSSGLAGIQETQYF
TRBV7-6	TRBJ1-6	TRBD1	few	TGTGCCAGCAGCCTTTTAGAATGGGGCAGGGGGCGCGCCTTCGCCCATAATTCACCCCTCCACTTT	CASSLLEWGRGRAFAHNSPLHF
TRBV7-2	TRBJ2-7	TRBD2	.	TGTGCCAGCAGCTTAGCCCCCGCGGGCGGGAGCGGGGAGCAGTACTTC	CASSLAPAGGSGEQYF
TRBV28	TRBJ2-1	.	few	TGTGCCAGCAGTTATTCCTCCCACAATGAGCAGTTCTTC	CASSYSSHNEQFF
TRBV6-4	TRBJ2-5	TRBD1	few	TGTGCCAGGGGTAGGTTAGGGGGCCCAGAGACCCAGTACTTC	CARGRLGGPETQYF
TRBV24-1	TRBJ2-2	TRBD1	.	TGTGCCACCAGTGACCAGGACAGGGGGTATCCCGGGGAGCTGTTTTTT	CATSDQDRGYPGELFF
TRBV18	TRBJ2-3	TRBD2	.	TGTGCCAGCTCACGGACTAGCGGGAGGGCCGCAGATACGCAGTATTTT	CASSRTSGRAADTQYF
TRBV9	TRBJ2-3	TRBD2	.	TGTGCCAGCAGCCCGGGGGGGATTAGCACAGATACGCAGTATTTT	CASSPGGISTDTQYF
TRBV7-2	TRBJ2-7	.	.	TGTGCCAGCAGCTCAGGCTGGCGGGGCTTAGTCTACGAGCAGTACTTC	CASSSGWRGLVYEQYF
TRBV28	TRBJ1-1	TRBD1	.	TGTGCCAGTGGTGTTGACAGGGGCGGTGAAGCTTTCTTT	CASGVDRGGEAFF
TRBV6-6	TRBJ1-3	TRBD1	.	TGTGCCAGCAGTAGCCCGGGACAGGAAGGTGGAAACACCATATATTTT	CASSSPGQEGGNTIYF
TRBV6-5	TRBJ1-3	.	once	TGTGCCAGCATTTCCAGTTTGGGCGGAAACACCATATATTTT	CASISSLGGNTIYF
TRBV5-4	TRBJ1-1	TRBD1	few	TGTGCCAGCAGCTTGGTTGGCGCAGGGGGCGAGGCTGGAGCTTTCTTT	CASSLVGAGGEAGAFF
TRBV29-1	TRBJ2-2	.	.	TGCAGCGTTGTAAGACAGACGAACACCGGGGAGCTGTTTTTT	CSVVRQTNTGELFF
TRBV7-2	TRBJ2-5	.	.	TGTGCCAGCAGCCGCGGACAGCCCCAAGAGACCCAGTACTTC	CASSRGQPQETQYF
TRBV7-9	TRBJ2-2	.	.	TGTGCCAGCAGCTTAGAGGGGTTGGACACCGGGGAGCTGTTTTTT	CASSLEGLDTGELFF
TRBV15	TRBJ2-7	.	.	TGTGCCACCAGCAGAGTGGAAGCTCCGGCAGGCGAGCAGTACTTC	CATSRVEAPAGEQYF
TRBV4-1	TRBJ2-1	.	.	TGCGCCAGCAGCCAACACGGTGAGCAGTTCTTC	CASSQHGEQFF